Included here is one T cell receptor (beta chain) sequence, with context. cDNA came from about 0.51 to 1 ug RNA primed by random hexamers. TCRdb re-called the immunoSEQ multiplex PCR reads with MiXCR, one entry per CDR3 protein. The sample lists approximately 190,000 distinct CDR3 sequences, 90% to 95% occurring once. This entry belongs to a study of CD8 T cells in Susac syndrome. Germline V gene lookup returns CDR1 MGHDK and CDR2 SYGVNS. The CDR3 consists of 15 residues. Germline trimming cut 6 bases from V and 4 bases from J; bases unmatched to any gene: 9. The receptor was isolated from a human donor with multiple sclerosis. The rearrangement links TRBV25-1 to TRBJ2-5, with 9 positions matching TRBD1. The sample was CD4+ T cells from PBMCs. CDR3 nucleotides: TGTGCCAGCAGCCCGAGAGAGACAGGGGGAGAGACCCAGTACTTC. Translation gives CASSPRETGGETQYF. The full variable domain, in which reference TRBV25-1 and TRBJ2-5 provide the parts outside the CDR3, is EADIYQTPRYLVIGTGKKITLECSQTMGHDKMYWYQQDPGMELHLIHYSYGVNSTEKGDLSSESTVSRIRTEHFPLTLESARPSHTSQYLCASSPRETGGETQYFGPGTRLLVL.